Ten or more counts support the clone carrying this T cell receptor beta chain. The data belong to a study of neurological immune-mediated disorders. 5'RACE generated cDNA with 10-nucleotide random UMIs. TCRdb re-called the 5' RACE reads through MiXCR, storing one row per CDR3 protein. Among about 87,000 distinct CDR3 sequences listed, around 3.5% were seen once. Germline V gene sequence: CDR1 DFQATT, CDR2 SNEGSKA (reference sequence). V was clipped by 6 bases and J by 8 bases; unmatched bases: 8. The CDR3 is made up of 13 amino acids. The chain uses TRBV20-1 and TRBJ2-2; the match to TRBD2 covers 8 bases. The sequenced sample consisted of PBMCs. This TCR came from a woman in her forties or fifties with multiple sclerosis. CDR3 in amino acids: CSAGRGGLGELFF. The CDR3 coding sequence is TGCAGTGCCGGCCGCGGGGGGCTGGGGGAGCTGTTTTTT.